This T cell receptor (beta chain) comes out of a study of blood T cell repertoires in COVID-19. Study overall: Sample material is recorded as cDNA or gDNA derived from T cells, B-cell-depleted T cells, or PBMCs.

Authors' analysis steps: For nucleated cells, counts were estimated from reference gene primer amplification. TCRdb keeps only in-frame clones here, not all; method: immunoSEQ multiplex PCR. D and trimming were read from the DNA, whereas the V and J calls and clone size are those reported in that table. The sample carries 100,000 to 150,000 clones, 85% recorded once. The CDR3 is made up of 18 amino acids. V lost 1 base, J lost 4 bases, and 20 bases lay in between. Germline V CDR1 and CDR2: LGHDT, YNNKEL (reference sequence). Sequencing was performed on peripheral blood. This sequence was found in a man aged 80 or over with active or convalescent COVID-19. The chain carries TRBV3-1 (or the pseudogene TRBV3-2) and TRBJ1-5; D is uncertain. Written as DNA, the CDR3 is TGTGCCAGCAGCCAAGGAGGCAGTTCTTGGAACGGAAATCAGCCCCAGCATTTT. Its translation is CASSQGGSSWNGNQPQHF.